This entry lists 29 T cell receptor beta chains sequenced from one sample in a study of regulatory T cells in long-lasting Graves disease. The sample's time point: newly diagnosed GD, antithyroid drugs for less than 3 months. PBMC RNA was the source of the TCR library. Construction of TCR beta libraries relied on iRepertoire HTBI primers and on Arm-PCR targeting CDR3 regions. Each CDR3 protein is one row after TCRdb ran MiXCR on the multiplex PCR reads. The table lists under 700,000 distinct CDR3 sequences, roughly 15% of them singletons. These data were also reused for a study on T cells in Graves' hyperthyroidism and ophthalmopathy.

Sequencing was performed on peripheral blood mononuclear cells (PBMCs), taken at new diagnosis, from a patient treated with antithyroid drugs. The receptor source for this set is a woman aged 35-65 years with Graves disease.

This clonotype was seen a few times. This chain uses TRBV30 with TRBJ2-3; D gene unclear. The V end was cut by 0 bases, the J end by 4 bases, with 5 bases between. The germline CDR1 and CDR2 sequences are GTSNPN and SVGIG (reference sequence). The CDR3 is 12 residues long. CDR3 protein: CAWSVGADTQYF. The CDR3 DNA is TGTGCCTGGAGTGTAGGCGCAGATACGCAGTATTTT.

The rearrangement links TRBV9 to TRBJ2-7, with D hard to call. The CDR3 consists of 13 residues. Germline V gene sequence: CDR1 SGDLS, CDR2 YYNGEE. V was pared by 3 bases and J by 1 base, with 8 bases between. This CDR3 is CASSGLRSYEQYF. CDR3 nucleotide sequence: TGTGCCAGCAGCGGGCTTCGTTCCTACGAGCAGTACTTC.

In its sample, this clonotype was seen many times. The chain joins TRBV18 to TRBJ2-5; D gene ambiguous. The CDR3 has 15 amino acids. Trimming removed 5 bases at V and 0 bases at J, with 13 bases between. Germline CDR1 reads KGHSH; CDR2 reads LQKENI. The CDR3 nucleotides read TGTGCCAGCTCAACCCGCCGAGTCAACCAAGAGACCCAGTACTTC. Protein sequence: CASSTRRVNQETQYF.

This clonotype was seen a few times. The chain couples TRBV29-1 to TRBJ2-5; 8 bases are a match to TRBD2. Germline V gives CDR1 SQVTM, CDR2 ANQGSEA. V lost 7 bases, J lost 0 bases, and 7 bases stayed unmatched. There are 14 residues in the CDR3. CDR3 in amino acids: CSAGGTRYQETQYF. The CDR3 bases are TGCAGCGCCGGAGGGACTAGGTACCAAGAGACCCAGTACTTC.

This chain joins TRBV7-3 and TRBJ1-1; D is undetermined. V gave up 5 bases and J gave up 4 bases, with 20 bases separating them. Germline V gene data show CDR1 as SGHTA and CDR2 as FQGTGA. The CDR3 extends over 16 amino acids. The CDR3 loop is CASSPGRVTQRTEAFF. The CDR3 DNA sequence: TGTGCCAGCAGCCCCGGGCGGGTGACCCAGCGCACTGAAGCTTTCTTT.

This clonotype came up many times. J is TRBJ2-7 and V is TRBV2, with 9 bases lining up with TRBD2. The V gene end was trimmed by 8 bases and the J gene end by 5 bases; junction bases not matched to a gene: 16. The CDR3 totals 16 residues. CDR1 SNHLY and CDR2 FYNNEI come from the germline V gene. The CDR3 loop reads CASATTGTSNSHEQYF. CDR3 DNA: TGTGCCAGCGCGACGACCGGGACTAGCAATTCGCACGAGCAGTACTTC. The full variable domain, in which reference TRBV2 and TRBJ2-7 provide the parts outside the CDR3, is EPEVTQTPSHQVTQMGQEVILRCVPISNHLYFYWYRQILGQKVEFLVSFYNNEISEKSEIFDDQFSVERPDGSNFTLKIRSTKLEDSAMYFCASATTGTSNSHEQYFGPGTRLTVT.

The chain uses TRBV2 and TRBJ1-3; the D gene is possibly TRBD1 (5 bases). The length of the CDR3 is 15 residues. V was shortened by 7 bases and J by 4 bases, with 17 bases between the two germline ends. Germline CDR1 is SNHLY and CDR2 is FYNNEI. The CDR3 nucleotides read TGTGCCAGCATTAGGGACCGGTTAATCGGAAACACCATATATTTT. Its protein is CASIRDRLIGNTIYF.

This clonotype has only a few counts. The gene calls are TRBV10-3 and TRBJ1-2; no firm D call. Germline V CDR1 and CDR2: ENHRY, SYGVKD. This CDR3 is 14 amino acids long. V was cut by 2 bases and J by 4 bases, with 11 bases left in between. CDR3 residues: CAISEPELSYGYTF. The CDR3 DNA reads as TGTGCCATCAGTGAGCCCGAACTGAGCTATGGCTACACCTTC.

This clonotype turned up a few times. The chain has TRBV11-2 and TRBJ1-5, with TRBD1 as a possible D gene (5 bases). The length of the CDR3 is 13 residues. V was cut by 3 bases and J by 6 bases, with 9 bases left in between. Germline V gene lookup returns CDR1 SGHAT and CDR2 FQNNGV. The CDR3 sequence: CASSFGDGQPQHF. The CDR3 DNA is TGTGCCAGCAGCTTCGGGGACGGTCAGCCCCAGCATTTT.

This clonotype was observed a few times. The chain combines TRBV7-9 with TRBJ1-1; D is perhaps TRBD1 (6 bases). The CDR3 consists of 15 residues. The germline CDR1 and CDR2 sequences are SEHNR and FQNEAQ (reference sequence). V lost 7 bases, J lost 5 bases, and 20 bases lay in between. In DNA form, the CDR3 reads TGTGCCAGCACCTCCCTGTGGGGGGCGCGGACTGAAGCTTTCTTT. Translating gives CASTSLWGARTEAFF.

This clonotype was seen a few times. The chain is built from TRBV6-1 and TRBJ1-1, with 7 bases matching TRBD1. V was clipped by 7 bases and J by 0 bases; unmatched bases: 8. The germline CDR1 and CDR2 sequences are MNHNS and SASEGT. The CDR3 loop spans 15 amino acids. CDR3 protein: CASISLGTVNTEAFF. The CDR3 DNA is TGTGCCAGCATCTCCCTGGGGACAGTGAACACTGAAGCTTTCTTT.

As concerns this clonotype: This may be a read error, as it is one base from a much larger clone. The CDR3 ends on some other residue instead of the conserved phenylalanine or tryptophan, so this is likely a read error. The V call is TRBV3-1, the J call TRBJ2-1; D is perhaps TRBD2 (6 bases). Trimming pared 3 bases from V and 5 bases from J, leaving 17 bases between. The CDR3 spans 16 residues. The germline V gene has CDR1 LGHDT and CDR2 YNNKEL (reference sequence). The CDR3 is CASSHRGTYLNNEQFL. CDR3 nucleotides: TGTGCCAGCAGCCACCGCGGGACTTACCTAAACAATGAGCAGTTCCTC.

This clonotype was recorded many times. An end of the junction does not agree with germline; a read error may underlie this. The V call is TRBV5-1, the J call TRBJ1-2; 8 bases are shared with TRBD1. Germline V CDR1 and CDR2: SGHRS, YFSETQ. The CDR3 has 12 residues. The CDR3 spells CASSSDRGGYTF. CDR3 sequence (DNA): TGTGCCAGCAGCTCCGACAGGGGTGGCTACACCTTC.

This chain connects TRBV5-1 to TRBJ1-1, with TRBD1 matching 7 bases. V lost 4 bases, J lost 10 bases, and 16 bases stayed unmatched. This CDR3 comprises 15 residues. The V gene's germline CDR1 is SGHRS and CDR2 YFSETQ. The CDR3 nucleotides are TGCGCCAGCAGCCGAAACAGGGCCTCGGAGGGGGCAGCTTTCTTT. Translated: CASSRNRASEGAAFF. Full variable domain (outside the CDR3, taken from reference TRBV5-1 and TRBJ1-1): KAGVTQTPRYLIKTRGQQVTLSCSPISGHRSVSWYQQTPGQGLQFLFEYFSETQRNKGNFPGRFSGRQFSNSRSEMNVSTLELGDSALYLCASSRNRASEGAAFFGQGTRLTVV.

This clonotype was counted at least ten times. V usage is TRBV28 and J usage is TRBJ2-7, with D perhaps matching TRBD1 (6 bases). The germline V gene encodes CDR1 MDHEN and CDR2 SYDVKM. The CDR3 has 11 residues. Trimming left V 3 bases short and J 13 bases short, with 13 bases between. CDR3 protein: CASSFRGNAYF. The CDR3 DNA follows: TGTGCCAGCAGTTTTAGGGGGAATGCATACTTC.

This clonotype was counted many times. In DNA form, the CDR3 reads TGTGCCTGGAGTACCAAACTGGAGACCCAGTACTTC. Translated, it gives CAWSTKLETQYF. The genes are TRBV30 and TRBJ2-5; the D is unclear. Germline V gene lookup returns CDR1 GTSNPN and CDR2 SVGIG (reference sequence). V was trimmed by 2 bases and J by 5 bases, leaving 9 bases between them. CDR3 length: 12 residues.

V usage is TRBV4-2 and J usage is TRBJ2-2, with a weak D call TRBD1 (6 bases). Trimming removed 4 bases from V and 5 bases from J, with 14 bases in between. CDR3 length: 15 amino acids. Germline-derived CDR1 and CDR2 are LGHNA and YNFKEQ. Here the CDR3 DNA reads TGTGCCAGCAGCCCGGCAGGGGATAGGACCGGGGAGCTGTTTTTT. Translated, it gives CASSPAGDRTGELFF.

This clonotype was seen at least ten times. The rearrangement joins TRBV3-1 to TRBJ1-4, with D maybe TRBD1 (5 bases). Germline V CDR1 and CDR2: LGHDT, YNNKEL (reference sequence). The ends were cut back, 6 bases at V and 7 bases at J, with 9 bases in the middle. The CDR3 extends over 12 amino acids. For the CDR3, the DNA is TGTGCCAGCAGTGGGACGTCTGAAAAACTGTTTTTT. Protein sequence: CASSGTSEKLFF.

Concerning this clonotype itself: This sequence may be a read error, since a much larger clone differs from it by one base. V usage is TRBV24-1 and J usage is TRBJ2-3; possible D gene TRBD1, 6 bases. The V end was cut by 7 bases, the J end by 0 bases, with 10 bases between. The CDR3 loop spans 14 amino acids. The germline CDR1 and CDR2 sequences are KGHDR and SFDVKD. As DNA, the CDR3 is TGTGCCACCAGGGGGGCCCCTAGCACAGATACGCAGTATTTT. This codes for CATRGAPSTDTQYF.

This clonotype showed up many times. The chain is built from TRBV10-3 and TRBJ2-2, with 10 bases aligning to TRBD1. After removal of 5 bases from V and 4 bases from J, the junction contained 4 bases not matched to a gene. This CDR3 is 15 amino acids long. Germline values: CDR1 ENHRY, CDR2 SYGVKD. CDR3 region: CAISTGTGVTGELFF. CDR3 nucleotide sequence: TGTGCCATCAGTACCGGGACAGGGGTCACCGGGGAGCTGTTTTTT.

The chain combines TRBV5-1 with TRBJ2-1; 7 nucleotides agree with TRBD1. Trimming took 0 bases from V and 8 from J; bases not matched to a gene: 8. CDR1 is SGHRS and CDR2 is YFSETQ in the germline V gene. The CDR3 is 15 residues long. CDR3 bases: TGCGCCAGCAGCTTGGATGGCAGGGGGTCGGATGAGCAGTTCTTC. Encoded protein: CASSLDGRGSDEQFF.

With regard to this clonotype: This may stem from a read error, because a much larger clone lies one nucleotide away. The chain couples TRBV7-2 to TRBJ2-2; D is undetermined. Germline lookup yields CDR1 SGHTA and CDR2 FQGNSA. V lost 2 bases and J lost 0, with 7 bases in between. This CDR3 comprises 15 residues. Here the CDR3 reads CASSLMAANTGELFF. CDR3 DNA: TGTGCCAGCAGCTTAATGGCAGCGAACACCGGGGAGCTGTTTTTT.

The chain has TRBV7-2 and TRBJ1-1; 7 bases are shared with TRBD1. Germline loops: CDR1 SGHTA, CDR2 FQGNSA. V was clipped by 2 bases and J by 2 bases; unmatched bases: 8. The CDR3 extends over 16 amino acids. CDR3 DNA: TGTGCCAGCAGCTTAATCGGGACAGTGATTAACACTGAAGCTTTCTTT. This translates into CASSLIGTVINTEAFF.

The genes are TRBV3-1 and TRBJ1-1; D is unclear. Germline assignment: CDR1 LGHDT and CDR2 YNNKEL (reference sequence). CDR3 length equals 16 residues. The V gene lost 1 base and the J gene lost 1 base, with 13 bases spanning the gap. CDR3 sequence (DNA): TGTGCCAGCAGCCAAGTAGTGCCGGTGGGGAACACTGAAGCTTTCTTT. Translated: CASSQVVPVGNTEAFF.

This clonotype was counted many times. For the CDR3, the DNA is TGTGCCAGCTCACCACGACAATCTCAAGAGACCCAGTACTTC. Translated, it gives CASSPRQSQETQYF. The chain is built from TRBV18 and TRBJ2-5; D not resolved. The V gene's germline CDR1 is KGHSH and CDR2 LQKENI. V lost 1 base to trimming and J lost 2 bases, with 8 bases between them. This CDR3 is 14 amino acids long.

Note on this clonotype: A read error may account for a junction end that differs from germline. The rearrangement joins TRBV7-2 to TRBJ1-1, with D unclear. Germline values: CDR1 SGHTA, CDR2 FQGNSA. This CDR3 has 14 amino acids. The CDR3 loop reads CASSQTIFQSEAFF. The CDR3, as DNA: TGCGCCAGCAGCCAGACCATTTTCCAATCTGAAGCTTTCTTT.

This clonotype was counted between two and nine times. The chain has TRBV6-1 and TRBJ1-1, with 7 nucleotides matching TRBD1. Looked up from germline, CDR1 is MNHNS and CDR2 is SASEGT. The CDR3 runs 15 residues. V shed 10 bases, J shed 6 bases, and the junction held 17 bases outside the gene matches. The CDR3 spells CAIRTTGVGVSEAFF. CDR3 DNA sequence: TGTGCCATCCGCACAACAGGGGTGGGGGTATCTGAAGCTTTCTTT.

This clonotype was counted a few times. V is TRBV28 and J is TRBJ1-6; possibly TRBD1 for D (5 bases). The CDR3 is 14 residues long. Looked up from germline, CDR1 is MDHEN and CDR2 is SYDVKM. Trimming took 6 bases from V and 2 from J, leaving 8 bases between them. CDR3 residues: CASRPGPYNSPLHF. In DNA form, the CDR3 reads TGTGCCAGCAGGCCGGGACCCTATAATTCACCCCTCCACTTT.

CDR3 amino acids: CATRGRMDTEAFF. The CDR3 DNA reads as TGTGCCACCAGAGGACGGATGGACACTGAAGCTTTCTTT. The rearrangement links TRBV24-1 to TRBJ1-1, with no clear D. Germline V lookup: CDR1 KGHDR, CDR2 SFDVKD. V lost 7 bases and J lost 3, with 11 bases in between. The CDR3 contains 13 residues.